What follows describes a single T cell receptor delta chain. A far larger clone is one nucleotide away, so this likely arose from a read error. This entry comes from a study of gamma-delta chains in newborns, infants, children. Study-wide context: Microbial exposure reportedly drives polyclonal innate γδ T cell expansion after birth.

This CDR3 comprises 23 residues. The germline CDR1 and CDR2 sequences are TSWWSYY and QGS. TCRdb redid the clone calls on the reads with CATT. This table has fewer than 2,000 delta-chain clones, about 7.3% appearing once. This TCR was recovered from a child who was a newborn, infant or young child, either healthy, febrile or measles-vaccinated (not recorded which). The sample taken for sequencing was blood. The chain employs TRDV1 and TRDJ1; 10 bases map to TRDD3. The CDR3 spells CALGETVQRTGGSLAPYTDELIF. The CDR3 DNA is TGTGCTCTTGGGGAAACGGTGCAGAGGACTGGGGGATCCTTGGCCCCATACACCGATGAACTCATCTTT.